The rows below give T cell receptor beta chains drawn from one sample of a study of blood T cell repertoires in COVID-19. Method: immunoSEQ multiplex PCR; TCRdb's copy keeps in-frame clones and lacks some. The data show about 220,000 clones, approximately 80% seen once. The sequenced sample consisted of peripheral blood. These TCRs come from a human donor in a cohort sampled during active COVID-19. The CDR3 runs from the conserved cysteine through the conserved F or W. D genes are given only for firm matches. Clone size is shown for a subset of rows, as once, few, many or a class of expanded clone.

j_gene	d_gene	v_gene	abundance	CDR3nt	CDR3aa
TRBJ2-7	NA	TRBV6-1	NA	TGTGCCAGCAGTGAAGGGTGGTCTAGCTCCTACGAGCAGTACTTC	CASSEGWSSSYEQYF
TRBJ2-7	TRBD1	TRBV7-6	NA	TGTGCCAGCAGCCCTCACGACAGGGACTACGAGCAGTACTTC	CASSPHDRDYEQYF
TRBJ2-7	TRBD1	TRBV5-5	NA	TGTGCCAGCAGCTTCGGACAGGGTGGCACCTACGAGCAGTACTTC	CASSFGQGGTYEQYF
TRBJ1-1	NA	TRBV6-2/TRBV6-3	many	TGTGCCAGCAGTCCGGGGGGGTTTGGGCCCGAAGCTTTCTTT	CASSPGGFGPEAFF
TRBJ1-1	NA	TRBV12-5	NA	TGTGCTAGTGGTCGCGGGTCTACTGAAGCTTTCTTT	CASGRGSTEAFF
TRBJ2-7	TRBD2	TRBV7-8	NA	TGTGCCAGCAGCCCTAGCGGGAGTTTCGAGCAGTACTTC	CASSPSGSFEQYF
TRBJ2-2	NA	TRBV5-1	NA	TGCGCCAGCCACCGGGACACCTACCTTGCCACCGGGGAGCTGTTTTTT	CASHRDTYLATGELFF
TRBJ2-7	NA	TRBV28	NA	TGTGCCAGCAGCACCGCGGGGGAGCAGTACTTC	CASSTAGEQYF
TRBJ2-3	TRBD1	TRBV18	NA	TGTGCCAGCTCACCAACGGGACAGGGGATCACAGATACGCAGTATTTT	CASSPTGQGITDTQYF
TRBJ1-6	NA	TRBV4-3	NA	TGCGCCAGCAGCCAGAGTAATTCACCCCTCCACTTT	CASSQSNSPLHF
TRBJ1-1	NA	TRBV7-9	NA	TGTGCCAGCAGCCGTACGTTTCAGATGAACACTGAAGCTTTCTTT	CASSRTFQMNTEAFF
TRBJ2-3	TRBD2	TRBV10-1	NA	TGCGCCAGCAGTGAGCAACTAGCGGGTTGCACAGATACGCAGTATTTT	CASSEQLAGCTDTQYF
TRBJ2-7	NA	TRBV28	NA	TGTGCCAGCAGTCCACGGGGTGTGGTGGCCTACGAGCAGTACTTC	CASSPRGVVAYEQYF
TRBJ2-7	TRBD1	TRBV27	NA	TGTGCCAGCAGTCCCGGACAGGGGGTCGAGCAGTACTTC	CASSPGQGVEQYF
TRBJ2-6	TRBD1	TRBV7-3	NA	TGTGCCAGCAGCACCCGACAGGGCTCTGGGGCCAACGTCCTGACTTTC	CASSTRQGSGANVLTF
TRBJ1-2	NA	TRBV5-5	few	TGTGCCAGCAGCTTGGCACGGAACTATGGCTACACCTTC	CASSLARNYGYTF
TRBJ2-1	NA	TRBV4-2	few	TGTGCCAGCCTTAGCGGAAGCTCCTACAATGAGCAGTTCTTC	CASLSGSSYNEQFF
TRBJ1-2	TRBD1	TRBV28	NA	TGTGCCAGCAGACCGGGACAGCGGTATGGCTACACCTTC	CASRPGQRYGYTF
TRBJ1-5	NA	TRBV7-8	few	TGTGCCAGCACCCCTAAAACAGGGTGGATTCAGCCCCAGCATTTT	CASTPKTGWIQPQHF
TRBJ1-1	TRBD1	TRBV4-3	NA	TGCGCCAGCAGCCAACGACAGGGTGAAGCTTTCTTT	CASSQRQGEAFF
TRBJ2-1	NA	TRBV7-2	NA	TGTGCCAGCAGCTTAATCGAGGGCAATGAGCAGTTCTTC	CASSLIEGNEQFF
TRBJ1-6	TRBD1	TRBV30	few	TGTGCCTGGAGTCTTCGCGGGACAGGGAATTCACCCCTCCACTTT	CAWSLRGTGNSPLHF
TRBJ2-1	TRBD2	TRBV5-1	NA	TGCGCCAGCAGCTTGGCACTAGCGGGGACAAATGAGCAGTTCTTC	CASSLALAGTNEQFF
TRBJ2-2	NA	TRBV3-1/TRBV3-2	NA	TGTGCCACGGCGGACACCGGGGAGCTGTTTTTT	CATADTGELFF
TRBJ1-4	NA	TRBV6-5	NA	TGTGCCATTAGGCAGACAGGACTTTATGAAAAACTGTTTTTT	CAIRQTGLYEKLFF
TRBJ1-1	TRBD1	TRBV7-9	NA	TGTGCCAGCAGCCCCGCCGGGGGGACAGGAGTTTTCTTT	CASSPAGGTGVFF
TRBJ2-6	NA	TRBV6-5	NA	TGTGCCAGCAGTTACTCGGCAGGTTCTGGGGCCAACGTCCTGACTTTC	CASSYSAGSGANVLTF
TRBJ2-3	TRBD1	TRBV4-1	once	TGCGCCAGCAGCCAAGATGGGACAGGGGGTGCAGATACGCAGTATTTT	CASSQDGTGGADTQYF
TRBJ2-5	TRBD1	TRBV11-2	NA	TGTGCCAGCAGCTTGGGACAGTACCAAGAGACCCAGTACTTC	CASSLGQYQETQYF